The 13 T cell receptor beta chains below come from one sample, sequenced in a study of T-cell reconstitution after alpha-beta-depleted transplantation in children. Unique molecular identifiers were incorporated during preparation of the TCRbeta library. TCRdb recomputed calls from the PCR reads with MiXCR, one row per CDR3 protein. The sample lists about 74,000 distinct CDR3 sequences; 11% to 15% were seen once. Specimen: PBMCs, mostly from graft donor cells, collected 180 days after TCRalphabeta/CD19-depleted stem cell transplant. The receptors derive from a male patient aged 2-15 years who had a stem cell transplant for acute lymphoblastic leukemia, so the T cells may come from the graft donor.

CDR3 nucleotides: TGTGCCACCAGTGACAGGGGACTGCACTATGGCTACACCTTC. Translating it yields CATSDRGLHYGYTF. This sequence joins TRBV24-1 and TRBJ1-2, with a tentative D call TRBD1 (6 bases). V was cut by 4 bases and J by 3 bases, with 11 bases left in between. CDR3 length equals 14 residues. Germline V CDR1 and CDR2: KGHDR, SFDVKD.

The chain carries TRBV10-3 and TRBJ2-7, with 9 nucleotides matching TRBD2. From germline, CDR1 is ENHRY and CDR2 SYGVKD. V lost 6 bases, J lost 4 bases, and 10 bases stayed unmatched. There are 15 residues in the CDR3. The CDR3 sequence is CAIRFNSGRRYEQYF. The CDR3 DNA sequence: TGTGCCATCAGATTTAATAGCGGGAGAAGGTACGAGCAGTACTTC.

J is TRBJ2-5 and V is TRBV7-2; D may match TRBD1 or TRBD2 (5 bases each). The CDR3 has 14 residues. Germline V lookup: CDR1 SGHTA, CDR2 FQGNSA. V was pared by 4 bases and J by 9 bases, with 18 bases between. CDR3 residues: CASSYRDGVGPQYF. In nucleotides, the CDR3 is TGTGCCAGCAGCTACCGGGACGGCGTAGGGCCCCAGTACTTC.

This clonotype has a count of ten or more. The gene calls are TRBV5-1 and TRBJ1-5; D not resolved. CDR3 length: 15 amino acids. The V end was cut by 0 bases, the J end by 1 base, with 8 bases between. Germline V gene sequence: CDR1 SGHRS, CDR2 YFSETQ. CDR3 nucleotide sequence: TGCGCCAGCAGCTTGGGAGAGGCCAGCAATCAGCCCCAGCATTTT. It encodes CASSLGEASNQPQHF.

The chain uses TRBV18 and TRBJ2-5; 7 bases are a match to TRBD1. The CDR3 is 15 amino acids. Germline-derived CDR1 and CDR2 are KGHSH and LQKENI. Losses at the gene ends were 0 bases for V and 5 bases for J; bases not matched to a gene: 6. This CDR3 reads CASSPPRGGKETQYF. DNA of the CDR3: TGTGCCAGCTCACCACCCCGAGGGGGCAAGGAGACCCAGTACTTC. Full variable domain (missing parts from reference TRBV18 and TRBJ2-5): NAGVMQNPRHLVRRRGQEARLRCSPMKGHSHVYWYRQLPEEGLKFMVYLQKENIIDESGMPKERFSAEFPKEGPSILRIQQVVRGDSAAYFCASSPPRGGKETQYFGPGTRLLVL.

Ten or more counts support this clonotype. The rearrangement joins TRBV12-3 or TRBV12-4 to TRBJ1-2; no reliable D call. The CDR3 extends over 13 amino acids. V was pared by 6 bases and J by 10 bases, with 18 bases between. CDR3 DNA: TGTGCCAGCAGCCTGGGCGAGAGTCGGGCCTACACCTTC. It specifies CASSLGESRAYTF.

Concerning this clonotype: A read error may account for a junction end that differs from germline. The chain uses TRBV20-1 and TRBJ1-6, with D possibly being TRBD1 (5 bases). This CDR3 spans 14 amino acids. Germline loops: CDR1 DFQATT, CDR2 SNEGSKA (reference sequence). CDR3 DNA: TGCGGTGCCGACAAGGCGGGGGTGAATTCACCCCTCCACTTT. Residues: CGADKAGVNSPLHF.

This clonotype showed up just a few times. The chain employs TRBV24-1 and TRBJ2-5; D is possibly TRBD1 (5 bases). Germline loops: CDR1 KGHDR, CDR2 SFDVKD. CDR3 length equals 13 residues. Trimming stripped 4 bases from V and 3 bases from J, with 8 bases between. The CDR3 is CATSDPGKETQYF. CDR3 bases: TGTGCCACCAGTGACCCAGGGAAAGAGACCCAGTACTTC.

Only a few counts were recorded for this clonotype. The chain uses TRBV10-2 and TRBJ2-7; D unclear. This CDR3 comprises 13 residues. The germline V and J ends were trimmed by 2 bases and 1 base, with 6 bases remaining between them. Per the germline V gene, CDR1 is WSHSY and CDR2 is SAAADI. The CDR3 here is CASSEIHSYEQYF. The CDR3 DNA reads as TGCGCCAGCAGTGAGATACATTCCTACGAGCAGTACTTC.

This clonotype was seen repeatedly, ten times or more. DNA for the CDR3: TGTGCCATCAGTGAGTCTGGTCAGAACACTGAAGCTTTCTTT. Translating gives CAISESGQNTEAFF. The chain carries TRBV10-3 and TRBJ1-1; D unclear. Trimming removed 0 bases at V and 1 base at J, with 6 bases between. Germline-derived CDR1 and CDR2 are ENHRY and SYGVKD. The CDR3 extends over 14 amino acids.

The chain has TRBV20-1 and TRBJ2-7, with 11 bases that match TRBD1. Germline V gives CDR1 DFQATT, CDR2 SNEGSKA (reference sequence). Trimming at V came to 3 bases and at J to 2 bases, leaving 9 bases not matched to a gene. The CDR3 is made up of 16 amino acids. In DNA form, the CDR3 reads TGCAGTGCTAGGGACAGGGGGCTAACATTCGCCTACGAGCAGTACTTC. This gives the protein CSARDRGLTFAYEQYF.

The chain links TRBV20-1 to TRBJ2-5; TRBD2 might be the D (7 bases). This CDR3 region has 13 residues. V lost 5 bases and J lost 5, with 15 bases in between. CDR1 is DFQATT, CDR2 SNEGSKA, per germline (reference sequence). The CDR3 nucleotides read TGCAGTGCTGGGGGGGCCGTTGGGGAGACCCAGTACTTC. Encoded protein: CSAGGAVGETQYF.

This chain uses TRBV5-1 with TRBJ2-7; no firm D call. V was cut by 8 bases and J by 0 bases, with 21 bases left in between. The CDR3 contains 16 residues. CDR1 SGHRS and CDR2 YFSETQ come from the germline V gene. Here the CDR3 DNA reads TGCGCCAGTTGCAGGAGTCCCCTAAAATGCTCCTACGAGCAGTACTTC. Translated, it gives CASCRSPLKCSYEQYF.